The 9 T cell receptor beta chains below all came from one sample that was sequenced in a study of response to subunit inactivated influenza vaccine. TCRdb re-analysed the RT-PCR reads in MiXCR, keeping a single row per CDR3 protein. The sample carries about 650,000 distinct CDR3 sequences, approximately 14% recorded once. Source: PBMCs from blood, taken approximately 13 days after vaccination. Receptors were obtained from a man aged 45 to 65 who received an inactivated influenza vaccine.

V and J are TRBV3-1 and TRBJ2-5; perhaps TRBD1 as D (5 bases). Trimming took 1 base from V and 5 from J, leaving 8 bases between them. This CDR3 contains 13 residues. Per germline, CDR1 LGHDT and CDR2 YNNKEL (reference sequence). CDR3 sequence: CASSQGTLETQYF. The CDR3 DNA sequence: TGTGCCAGCAGCCAAGGGACATTGGAGACCCAGTACTTC.

This clonotype has more than one count but fewer than ten. This rearrangement joins TRBV6-2 or TRBV6-3 to TRBJ1-2; no firm D call. CDR1 and CDR2 from the germline V gene are MNHEY and SVGEGT. The CDR3 spans 13 residues. Trimming removed 0 bases at V and 5 bases at J, with 7 bases between. This CDR3 is CASSYSRWYGYTF. The DNA for the CDR3 is TGTGCCAGCAGTTACTCGAGATGGTATGGCTACACCTTC.

This clonotype has only a few counts. This chain joins TRBV12-3 or TRBV12-4 and TRBJ1-4; TRBD1 might be the D (5 bases). Between the trimmed V and J ends, which lost 2 bases and 12 bases, there was a span of 16 bases. The CDR3 is made up of 14 amino acids. For the CDR3, the DNA is TGTGCCAGCAGTTTATCGGCTAGGGGTGAGGAACTGTTTTTT. Protein sequence: CASSLSARGEELFF.

There are a few counts of this clonotype. The V call is TRBV7-6, the J call TRBJ2-2; no clear D gene. CDR3 size: 14 residues. Trimming pared 2 bases from V and 2 bases from J, leaving 6 bases between. CDR1 is SGHVS, CDR2 FNYEAQ, per germline. The CDR3 sequence: CASSLIQNTGELFF. Here the CDR3 DNA reads TGTGCCAGCAGCTTAATACAAAACACCGGGGAGCTGTTTTTT.

The chain carries TRBV6-1 and TRBJ1-4, with D unclear. Trimming shortened V by 4 bases and J by 10 bases, and 16 bases separated the two germline ends. Germline V lookup: CDR1 MNHNS, CDR2 SASEGT. This CDR3 spans 14 amino acids. As DNA, the CDR3 is TGTGCCAGCAGTGCGCGGCTTAAGGAGGGAAAACTGTTTTTT. Encoded protein: CASSARLKEGKLFF.

This chain links TRBV7-6 with TRBJ2-6, with 7 bases lining up with TRBD2. The germline gives CDR1 SGHVS, CDR2 FNYEAQ. V was clipped by 1 base and J by 2 bases; unmatched bases: 2. The CDR3 is made up of 16 amino acids. CDR3 sequence reads: CASSLEAGAGANVLTF. CDR3 in DNA: TGTGCCAGCAGCTTAGAGGCGGGGGCTGGGGCCAACGTCCTGACTTTC.

This clonotype was detected a few times. This chain joins TRBV20-1 and TRBJ2-5, with a possible D match to TRBD1 (6 bases). V dropped 4 bases and J dropped 5 bases, with 20 bases sitting between them. The CDR3 runs to 15 residues. CDR1 DFQATT and CDR2 SNEGSKA come from the germline V gene (reference sequence). The chain's CDR3 is CSATQAAGVGETQYF. CDR3 nucleotides: TGCAGTGCTACTCAAGCGGCAGGGGTGGGGGAGACCCAGTACTTC.

Comments on this clonotype: Since a much larger clone is just one base distant, this may be a read error. The V call is TRBV3-1, the J call TRBJ1-6, with D hard to call. CDR1 and CDR2 (germline): LGHDT, YNNKEL (reference sequence). The CDR3 covers 15 residues. V was clipped by 4 bases and J by 7 bases, with 14 bases between them. The CDR3 loop reads CASSLLRIGNSPLHF. The CDR3 coding sequence is TGTGCCAGCAGCCTTCTCAGGATAGGGAATTCACCCCTCCACTTT. Using reference TRBV3-1 and TRBJ1-6 for the parts outside the CDR3, the full variable domain is DTAVSQTPKYLVTQMGNDKSIKCEQNLGHDTMYWYKQDSKKFLKIMFSYNNKELIINETVPNRFSPKSPDKAHLNLHINSLELGDSAVYFCASSLLRIGNSPLHFGNGTRLTVT.

The table lists this clonotype with a few counts. The rearrangement uses TRBV4-2 and TRBJ1-5; 7 nucleotides agree with TRBD1. Germline V CDR1 and CDR2: LGHNA, YNFKEQ. CDR3 size: 17 residues. The V gene end was trimmed by 0 bases and the J gene end by 10 bases; junction bases not matched to a gene: 15. The CDR3 region is CASSQDISGQVSPPQHF. Here the CDR3 DNA reads TGTGCCAGCAGCCAAGATATATCAGGACAGGTTAGCCCTCCCCAGCATTTT.